These 29 T cell receptor beta chains originate from one sample sequenced in a study of CD8 T cells in ankylosing spondylitis. In TCRdb, the 5' RACE reads were re-called with MiXCR into one record per CDR3 protein. Among about 310,000 distinct CDR3 sequences, under 25% were seen once, and the ten largest hold 3.5%. Sequenced: blood, either unsorted or a sorted T cell fraction (not recorded which). The receptors come from a female donor with ankylosing spondylitis or in good health (not recorded which).

In its sample, this clonotype was seen many times. The chain links TRBV29-1 to TRBJ2-7; TRBD2 agrees at 9 bases. The CDR3 is 12 residues long. CDR1 is SQVTM, CDR2 ANQGSEA, per germline. The junction had 0 bases not matched to a gene; V was cut back by 4 bases and J by 2 bases. The CDR3 sequence is CSVVAGAYEQYF. In nucleotides, the CDR3 is TGCAGCGTTGTAGCGGGGGCCTACGAGCAGTACTTC.

In this sample, this clonotype turned up a few times. The chain combines TRBV20-1 with TRBJ1-1; no reliable D call. Germline CDR1 and CDR2: DFQATT and SNEGSKA (reference sequence). V dropped 3 bases and J dropped 0 bases, with 8 bases sitting between them. The CDR3 is made up of 13 amino acids. Here the CDR3 reads CSASALMNTEAFF. The DNA of the CDR3 is TGCAGTGCTAGTGCCCTAATGAACACTGAAGCTTTCTTT.

There are a few counts of this clonotype. The chain carries TRBV7-9 and TRBJ2-7; D might be TRBD2 (6 bases). The CDR3 is 13 residues long. Germline V CDR1 and CDR2: SEHNR, FQNEAQ (reference sequence). The V end was cut by 1 base, the J end by 6 bases, with 10 bases between. In DNA form, the CDR3 reads TGTGCCAGCAGCTTAGGCGGGGCTGGCGAGCAGTACTTC. Translated: CASSLGGAGEQYF.

In this sample, this clonotype turned up a few times. The rearrangement links TRBV20-1 to TRBJ1-5; no firm D call. V shed 0 bases and J shed 5 bases, with 5 bases lying between them. Per the germline V gene, CDR1 is DFQATT and CDR2 is SNEGSKA (reference sequence). CDR3 length equals 12 residues. The CDR3 sequence is CSARDSYQPQHF. The CDR3 DNA is TGCAGTGCTAGAGACTCTTATCAGCCCCAGCATTTT.

In this sample, this clonotype turned up once. This chain connects TRBV4-2 to TRBJ2-2; D is unclear. Trimming took off 0 bases at V and 2 bases at J, with 13 bases between the two ends. The CDR3 length is 17 residues. Germline lookup yields CDR1 LGHNA and CDR2 YNFKEQ. CDR3 in DNA: TGTGCCAGCAGCCAAGACCAGGCCGGCCCTAACACCGGGGAGCTGTTTTTT. Protein sequence: CASSQDQAGPNTGELFF.

This clonotype was counted between two and nine times. The chain is built from TRBV7-9 and TRBJ2-7; D unclear. Germline-derived CDR1 and CDR2 are SEHNR and FQNEAQ (reference sequence). The CDR3 contains 14 residues. Trimming took off 3 bases at V and 2 bases at J, with 11 bases between the two ends. The CDR3 coding sequence is TGTGCCAGCAGCTTCGTTCAGCCACCCTACGAGCAGTACTTC. Amino acid sequence: CASSFVQPPYEQYF.

This clonotype was counted at least ten times. The chain employs TRBV12-3 or TRBV12-4 and TRBJ2-7; D is ambiguous. Trimming stripped 7 bases from V and 5 bases from J, with 18 bases between. CDR3 length equals 14 residues. The CDR3 DNA sequence: TGTGCCAGCAACCACCGTCTAAACCCAGACGAGCAGTACTTC. Translation: CASNHRLNPDEQYF.

The chain recombines TRBV9 with TRBJ2-2; no clear D gene. CDR1 SGDLS and CDR2 YYNGEE come from the germline V gene. Trimming took 2 bases from V and 4 from J, leaving 12 bases between them. The CDR3 is made up of 15 amino acids. CDR3 region: CASSVRSEVTGELFF. The CDR3 coding sequence is TGTGCCAGCAGCGTTCGAAGCGAGGTCACCGGGGAGCTGTTTTTT.

The chain joins TRBV5-1 to TRBJ2-5; D is possibly TRBD1 or TRBD2 (5 bases each). The V gene's germline CDR1 is SGHRS and CDR2 YFSETQ. Trimming shortened V by 8 bases and J by 5 bases, and 19 bases separated the two germline ends. The CDR3 is 14 amino acids. CDR3 sequence: CASHTRGFDETQYF. The CDR3 DNA is TGCGCCAGTCACACTAGGGGATTCGACGAGACCCAGTACTTC.

The chain employs TRBV30 and TRBJ1-3; D gene ambiguous. V was pared by 1 base and J by 0 bases, with 10 bases between. The CDR3 is 15 residues long. Germline CDR1 GTSNPN, CDR2 SVGIG (reference sequence). The CDR3 coding sequence is TGTGCCTGGAGTGCACAGCTCCTCTCTGGAAACACCATATATTTT. Translating gives CAWSAQLLSGNTIYF.

This clonotype appeared a few times. The chain combines TRBV12-3 or TRBV12-4 with TRBJ2-1; no reliable D call. This CDR3 spans 13 amino acids. V was trimmed by 5 bases and J by 10 bases, leaving 15 bases between them. The CDR3 DNA reads TGTGCCAGCAGTACCCCGGCGAGAATGGAGCAGTTCTTC. Residues: CASSTPARMEQFF.

V is TRBV12-3 or TRBV12-4 and J is TRBJ1-4, with 10 bases aligning to TRBD1. This CDR3 contains 15 residues. After removal of 6 bases from V and 5 bases from J, the junction contained 6 bases not matched to a gene. In DNA, the CDR3 is TGTGCCAGCAGCTGGACAGGGGGAAGCAATGAAAAACTGTTTTTT. Its protein product is CASSWTGGSNEKLFF.

The chain has TRBV5-5 and TRBJ2-3, with 9 bases lining up with TRBD2. The germline V gene has CDR1 SGHKS and CDR2 YYEKEE (reference sequence). This CDR3 is 15 amino acids long. The V and J ends lost 4 bases and 2 bases, in that order; junction bases with no gene match: 5. CDR3 bases: TGTGCCAGCAGCGCGACTAGCGGAGTCACAGATACGCAGTATTTT. Translating it yields CASSATSGVTDTQYF.

This clonotype was picked up a small number of times. This chain joins TRBV20-1 and TRBJ2-5, with D maybe TRBD2 (5 bases). Trimming took off 4 bases at V and 0 bases at J, with 9 bases between the two ends. This CDR3 is built from 13 residues. Germline V gene sequence: CDR1 DFQATT, CDR2 SNEGSKA (reference sequence). CDR3 coding DNA: TGCAGTGCTAATAGCGTGGACCAAGAGACCCAGTACTTC. Its protein product is CSANSVDQETQYF.

This clonotype was seen many times. The chain recombines TRBV20-1 with TRBJ2-4, with D perhaps matching TRBD1 or TRBD2 (5 bases each). Germline V gives CDR1 DFQATT, CDR2 SNEGSKA (reference sequence). This CDR3 region has 15 residues. With 5 bases removed from V and 1 base from J, the gap between germline ends came to 15 bases. The CDR3 here is CSAPVGVRAKNIQYF. The CDR3 region has the DNA TGCAGTGCTCCAGTGGGGGTTAGGGCCAAAAACATTCAGTACTTC.

This clonotype was counted between two and nine times. CDR3 sequence (DNA): TGCAGTGCGGATCCGGGACTAGCGGCCTACGAGCAGTACTTC. The encoded protein is CSADPGLAAYEQYF. This chain connects TRBV20-1 to TRBJ2-7; 11 positions match TRBD2. V was clipped by 6 bases and J by 2 bases; unmatched bases: 6. The germline V gene encodes CDR1 DFQATT and CDR2 SNEGSKA (reference sequence). The CDR3 loop spans 14 amino acids.

This clonotype came up many times. The gene calls are TRBV5-1 and TRBJ2-1; D is uncertain. The germline V and J ends were trimmed by 2 bases and 4 bases, with 13 bases remaining between them. Germline V gene sequence: CDR1 SGHRS, CDR2 YFSETQ. The CDR3 has 15 amino acids. The CDR3 nucleotides are TGCGCCAGCAGCTTCGATAACCCCCCTTACAATGAGCAGTTCTTC. Amino acids: CASSFDNPPYNEQFF.

This clonotype was seen repeatedly, ten times or more. J is TRBJ2-1 and V is TRBV9; 8 nucleotides line up with TRBD2. In germline, CDR1 is SGDLS, CDR2 YYNGEE. CDR3 size: 15 residues. V lost 4 bases, J lost 6 bases, and 9 bases stayed unmatched. The CDR3 here is CASSPRTSYGNEQFF. The DNA of the CDR3 is TGTGCCAGCAGCCCTCGGACTAGCTACGGCAATGAGCAGTTCTTC.

The chain links TRBV6-1 to TRBJ2-7, with 7 bases matching TRBD1. This CDR3 is built from 13 residues. V was pared by 3 bases and J by 7 bases, with 6 bases of the junction left unmatched. Germline assignment: CDR1 MNHNS and CDR2 SASEGT. The DNA of the CDR3 is TGTGCCAGCAGTGACAGGGGGTGGCGAGAGCAGTACTTC. Its translation is CASSDRGWREQYF.

This clonotype appeared many times. CDR3 loop: CASSPTGHANYGYTF. The CDR3 DNA sequence: TGTGCCAGCAGCCCCACCGGACACGCTAACTATGGCTACACCTTC. The rearrangement links TRBV12-3 or TRBV12-4 to TRBJ1-2; D is perhaps TRBD1 (5 bases). V shed 6 bases and J shed 0 bases, with 14 bases lying between them. CDR3 length: 15 amino acids.

This clonotype was seen a few times. The genes are TRBV11-1 and TRBJ2-3; the match to TRBD2 covers 8 bases. Losses at the gene ends were 1 base for V and 0 bases for J; bases not matched to a gene: 15. Germline V gives CDR1 SGHAT, CDR2 FQDESV (reference sequence). CDR3 length: 20 residues. In DNA form, the CDR3 reads TGTGCCAGCAGCTTAGTTCCGGGAGGGCCCCGATATTCTAGCACAGATACGCAGTATTTT. Translated, it gives CASSLVPGGPRYSSTDTQYF. The full variable domain, rest sourced from reference TRBV11-1 and TRBJ2-3, is EAEVAQSPRYKITEKSQAVAFWCDPISGHATLYWYRQILGQGPELLVQFQDESVVDDSQLPKDRFSAERLKGVDSTLKIQPAELGDSAMYLCASSLVPGGPRYSSTDTQYFGPGTRLTVL.

V and J are TRBV6-1 and TRBJ2-7, with D perhaps matching TRBD1 or TRBD2 (5 bases each). Germline assignment: CDR1 MNHNS and CDR2 SASEGT. The CDR3 consists of 17 residues. V was clipped by 6 bases and J by 1 base, with 22 bases between them. CDR3 sequence (DNA): TGTGCCAGCAGGATGGGGAGCAGGGCCCTCTTTTCCTACGAGCAGTACTTC. Protein product: CASRMGSRALFSYEQYF.

V is TRBV12-3 or TRBV12-4 and J is TRBJ2-6; D not resolved. V shed 5 bases and J shed 0 bases, with 8 bases lying between them. The CDR3 loop spans 15 amino acids. CDR3 sequence (DNA): TGTGCCAGCAGTCGTGACCCCTCTGGGGCCAACGTCCTGACTTTC. It is translated as CASSRDPSGANVLTF.

This clonotype was seen a few times. The J gene is TRBJ1-2, the V gene TRBV7-2, with D uncertain. The CDR3 spans 13 residues. The V gene lost 4 bases and the J gene lost 8 bases, with 14 bases spanning the gap. From germline, CDR1 is SGHTA and CDR2 FQGNSA. CDR3 region: CASSSNPGVGYTF. The CDR3 bases are TGTGCCAGCAGCTCGAACCCCGGGGTGGGCTACACCTTC.

V usage is TRBV20-1 and J usage is TRBJ2-2; 7 positions agree with TRBD2. Germline V gives CDR1 DFQATT, CDR2 SNEGSKA (reference sequence). The CDR3 spans 15 residues. The J segment lost 1 base and the V segment lost 6 bases, leaving 8 bases of the junction unmatched. The CDR3 reads CSASQGLVNTGELFF. The DNA of the CDR3 is TGCAGTGCCTCACAAGGACTAGTGAACACCGGGGAGCTGTTTTTT.

The rearrangement links TRBV7-9 to TRBJ1-2; 8 nucleotides agree with TRBD1. The CDR3 loop spans 14 amino acids. With V trimmed by 5 bases and J by 4 bases, 6 bases remained unmatched. The germline V gene encodes CDR1 SEHNR and CDR2 FQNEAQ (reference sequence). The CDR3 here is CASSPGQDVYGYTF. CDR3 sequence (DNA): TGTGCCAGCAGCCCGGGACAGGATGTCTATGGCTACACCTTC.

The V gene is TRBV20-1, the J gene TRBJ2-1; 8 bases are shared with TRBD1. Trimming cost V 3 bases and J 9 bases; bases outside gene matches: 16. CDR1 and CDR2 from the germline V gene are DFQATT and SNEGSKA (reference sequence). The CDR3 has 16 residues. CDR3 DNA sequence: TGCAGTGCTAGTCGTGACAGGGGTGGACTAATCTCTGAGCAGTTCTTC. Its translation is CSASRDRGGLISEQFF.

The sample holds a few counts of this clonotype. The rearrangement uses TRBV7-9 and TRBJ2-1; D might be TRBD1 or TRBD2, each matching 5 bases. The ends were cut back, 3 bases at V and 0 bases at J, with 12 bases in the middle. This CDR3 has 16 residues. Per germline, CDR1 SEHNR and CDR2 FQNEAQ (reference sequence). The CDR3 DNA reads as TGTGCCAGCAGCTTTACCGGGACGGTCTCCTACAATGAGCAGTTCTTC. Its translation is CASSFTGTVSYNEQFF.

A few counts support this clonotype. This chain joins TRBV4-3 and TRBJ2-1; D may correspond to TRBD1 or TRBD2 (6 bases each). Germline lookup yields CDR1 LGHNA and CDR2 YSLEER. The ends were cut back, 3 bases at V and 8 bases at J, with 20 bases in the middle. This CDR3 comprises 16 residues. The CDR3 here is CASSHGGGLGSHEQFF. The DNA for the CDR3 is TGCGCCAGCAGCCATGGAGGGGGACTGGGCTCGCATGAGCAGTTCTTC.